What follows are 7 T cell receptor beta chains derived from one specimen sequenced in a study of shared clonotypes between healthy human individuals. Naive CD8 cells were CD45RO-negative, positively selected for CCR7, excluding terminally differentiated effector memory CD45RA+ cells. TCRdb's table, derived via immunoSEQ multiplex PCR, lists solely in-frame clones and lacks some. The sample holds 650,000 to 800,000 clones; 92% are singletons and the top ten take 20% to 25%. The source material was naive CD8+ T cells sorted from blood. Receptor source: a man aged 25 to 45 in good health.

This clone was seen once. This rearrangement joins TRBV6-1 to TRBJ2-7; D is perhaps TRBD1 (7 bases). The CDR3 contains 18 residues. Trimming took 2 bases from V and 1 from J, leaving 21 bases between them. CDR1 is MNHNS and CDR2 is SASEGT in the germline V gene. CDR3 in DNA: TGTGCCAGCAGTGAAAAGAGTGCGGGACAGATATTTTCCTACGAGCAGTACTTC. Translation: CASSEKSAGQIFSYEQYF.

This chain links TRBV9 with TRBJ2-7, with TRBD1 identical over 9 bases. Per the germline V gene, CDR1 is SGDLS and CDR2 is YYNGEE. CDR3 length: 16 amino acids. The V and J ends lost 0 bases and 0 bases, in that order; junction bases with no gene match: 4. For the CDR3, the DNA is TGTGCCAGCAGCGTAGGTGGGACAGGGAGCTCCTACGAGCAGTACTTC. This codes for CASSVGGTGSSYEQYF.

V usage is TRBV19 and J usage is TRBJ2-7; D is tentatively TRBD1 or TRBD2 (6 bases each). The V end lost 3 bases, the J end lost 0 bases, and 24 bases lay between the germline ends. Germline V lookup: CDR1 LNHDA, CDR2 SQIVND (reference sequence). The CDR3 contains 19 residues. For the CDR3, the DNA is TGTGCCAGTAGTATCCTCCCTGGGGGGCCCGGGAGTAGCTCCTACGAGCAGTACTTC. Protein: CASSILPGGPGSSSYEQYF.

The chain couples TRBV19 to TRBJ2-7, with 8 bases identical to TRBD1. Trimming at V came to 5 bases and at J to 2 bases, leaving 8 bases not matched to a gene. The CDR3 runs to 15 residues. The germline CDR1 and CDR2 sequences are LNHDA and SQIVND (reference sequence). CDR3 sequence: CASSQIGTGPYEQYF. Here the CDR3 DNA reads TGTGCCAGTAGTCAGATTGGGACAGGACCCTACGAGCAGTACTTC.

The chain combines TRBV25-1 with TRBJ1-1; 7 bases map to TRBD1. V lost 5 bases and J lost 9; bases outside the gene matches: 9. This CDR3 region has 13 residues. The germline V gene has CDR1 MGHDK and CDR2 SYGVNS. In DNA form, the CDR3 reads TGTGCCAGCAGTCAGACAGGGAAGGTCAAAGCTTTCTTT. This codes for CASSQTGKVKAFF. Combining the CDR3 with reference TRBV25-1 and TRBJ1-1 gives the whole variable domain EADIYQTPRYLVIGTGKKITLECSQTMGHDKMYWYQQDPGMELHLIHYSYGVNSTEKGDLSSESTVSRIRTEHFPLTLESARPSHTSQYLCASSQTGKVKAFFGQGTRLTVV.

This clone was found a few times. This chain joins TRBV5-1 and TRBJ2-5, with D perhaps TRBD1 (6 bases). Germline V gene data show CDR1 as SGHRS and CDR2 as YFSETQ. The CDR3 consists of 16 residues. The germline V and J ends were trimmed by 4 bases and 1 base, with 17 bases remaining between them. CDR3 residues: CASSPWGLGVQETQYF. CDR3 bases: TGCGCCAGCAGCCCCTGGGGGCTGGGAGTCCAAGAGACCCAGTACTTC. Full variable domain (outside the CDR3, taken from reference TRBV5-1 and TRBJ2-5): KAGVTQTPRYLIKTRGQQVTLSCSPISGHRSVSWYQQTPGQGLQFLFEYFSETQRNKGNFPGRFSGRQFSNSRSEMNVSTLELGDSALYLCASSPWGLGVQETQYFGPGTRLLVL.

This clone has more than one count but fewer than ten. V usage is TRBV7-9 and J usage is TRBJ2-7, with D possibly TRBD1 on 6 matching bases. With 5 bases removed from V and 3 bases from J, the gap between germline ends came to 17 bases. The CDR3 extends over 15 amino acids. The V gene's germline CDR1 is SEHNR and CDR2 FQNEAQ (reference sequence). As DNA, the CDR3 is TGTGCCAGCAGCCGATTACAGGGTTCGAGCTACGAGCAGTACTTC. Translating it yields CASSRLQGSSYEQYF.